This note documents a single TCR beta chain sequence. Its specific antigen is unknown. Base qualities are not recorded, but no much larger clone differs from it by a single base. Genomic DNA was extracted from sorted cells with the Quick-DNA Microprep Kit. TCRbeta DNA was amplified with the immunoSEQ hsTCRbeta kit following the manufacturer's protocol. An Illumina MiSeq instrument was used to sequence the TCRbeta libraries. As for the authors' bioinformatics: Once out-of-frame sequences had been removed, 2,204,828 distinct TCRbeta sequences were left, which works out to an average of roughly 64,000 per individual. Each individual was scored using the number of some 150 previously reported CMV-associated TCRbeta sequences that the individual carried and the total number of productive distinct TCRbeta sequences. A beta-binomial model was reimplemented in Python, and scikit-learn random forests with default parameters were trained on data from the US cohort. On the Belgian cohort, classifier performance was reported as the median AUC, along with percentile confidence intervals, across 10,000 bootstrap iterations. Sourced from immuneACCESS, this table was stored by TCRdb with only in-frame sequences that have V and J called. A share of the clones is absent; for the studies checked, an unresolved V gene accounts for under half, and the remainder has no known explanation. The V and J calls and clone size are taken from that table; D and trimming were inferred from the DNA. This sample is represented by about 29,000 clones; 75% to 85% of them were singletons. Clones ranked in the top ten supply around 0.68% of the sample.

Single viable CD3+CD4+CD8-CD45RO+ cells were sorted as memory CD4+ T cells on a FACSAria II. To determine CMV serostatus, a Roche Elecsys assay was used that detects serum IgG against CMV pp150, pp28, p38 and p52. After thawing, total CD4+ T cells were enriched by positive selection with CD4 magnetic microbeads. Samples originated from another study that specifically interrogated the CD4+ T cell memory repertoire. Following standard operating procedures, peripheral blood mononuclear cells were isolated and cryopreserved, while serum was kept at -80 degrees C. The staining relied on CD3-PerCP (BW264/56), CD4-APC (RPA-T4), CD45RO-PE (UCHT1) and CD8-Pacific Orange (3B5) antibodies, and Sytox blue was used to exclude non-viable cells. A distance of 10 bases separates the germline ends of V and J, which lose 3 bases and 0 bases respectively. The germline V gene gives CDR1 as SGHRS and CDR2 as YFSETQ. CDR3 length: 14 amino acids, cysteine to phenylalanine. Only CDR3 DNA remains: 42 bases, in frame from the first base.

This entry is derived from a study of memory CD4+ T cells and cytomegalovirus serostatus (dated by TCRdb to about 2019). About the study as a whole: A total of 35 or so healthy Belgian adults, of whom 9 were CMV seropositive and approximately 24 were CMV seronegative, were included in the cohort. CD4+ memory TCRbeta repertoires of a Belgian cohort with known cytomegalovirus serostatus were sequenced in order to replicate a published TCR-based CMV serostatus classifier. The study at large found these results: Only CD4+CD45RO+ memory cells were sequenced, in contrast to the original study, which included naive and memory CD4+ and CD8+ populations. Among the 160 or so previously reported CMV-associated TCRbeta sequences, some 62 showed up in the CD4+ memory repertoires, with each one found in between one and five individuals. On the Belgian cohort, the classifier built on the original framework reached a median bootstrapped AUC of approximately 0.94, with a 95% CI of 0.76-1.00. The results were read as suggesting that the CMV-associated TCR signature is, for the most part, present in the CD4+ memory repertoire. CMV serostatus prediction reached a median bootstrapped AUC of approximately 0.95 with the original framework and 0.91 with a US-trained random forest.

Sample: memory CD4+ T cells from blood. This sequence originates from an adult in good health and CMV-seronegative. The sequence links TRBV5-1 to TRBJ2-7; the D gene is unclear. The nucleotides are TGCGCCAGCAGCTCCGTTACCAGCTCCTACGAGCAGTACTTC. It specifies CASSSVTSSYEQYF.